A selection of T cell receptor beta chains follows, all from one sample in a study of shared clonotypes between healthy human individuals. Produced via immunoSEQ multiplex PCR; TCRdb's table is partial and in-frame only. The sample lists a few million clones; about 94% were seen once. The source material was naive CD8+ T cells from PBMCs. The receptors here all came from a man aged 18 to 30 in good health. Some clones in this sample may be carry-over from other donors' samples. Both conserved end residues are part of each CDR3. The D gene is left open where the match is weak. Clone size is stated in some rows and not others, as once, few, many or a class when expanded.

clone_size	v_call	j_call	d_call	cdr3_nt	cdr3_aa
.	TRBV5-1	TRBJ2-2	.	TGCGCCAGCAGCTCCACAGGACGGTCGTGGACCGGGGAGCTGTTTTTT	CASSSTGRSWTGELFF
.	TRBV4-2	TRBJ2-7	TRBD1	TGTGCCAGCAGCCAAGATTCCGAGGGACAGGGGGCCCACGAGCAGTACTTC	CASSQDSEGQGAHEQYF
.	TRBV9	TRBJ2-2	TRBD1	TGTGCCAGCAGCGTAGCCGGGACAGGGAACACCGGGGAGCTGTTTTTT	CASSVAGTGNTGELFF
.	TRBV7-9	TRBJ2-2	TRBD1	TGTGCCCTCCAGGGGGCCCCTACGAACACCGGGGAGCTGTTTTTT	CALQGAPTNTGELFF
.	TRBV27	TRBJ2-7	TRBD2	TGTGCCAGCAGTTATAGCGGGAGGCCCGGCTACGAGCAGTACTTC	CASSYSGRPGYEQYF
.	TRBV5-1	TRBJ1-1	.	TGCGCCAGCAGGATAGGGGGTCCTGGGAACACTGAAGCTTTCTTT	CASRIGGPGNTEAFF
.	TRBV9	TRBJ2-3	.	TGTGCCAGCAGCGTAGCTCAGTCTGTTAGCACAGATACGCAGTATTTT	CASSVAQSVSTDTQYF
once	TRBV2	TRBJ2-7	.	TGTGCCAGCACGAAGTCAACCTACGAGCAGTACTTC	CASTKSTYEQYF
.	TRBV7-8	TRBJ1-2	.	TGTGCCAGCAGCTTAGGGGCGGGTCACGGCTACACCTTC	CASSLGAGHGYTF
.	TRBV6-6	TRBJ1-4	.	TGTGCCAGCAGTTACTCGGTCAGGGCTAATGAAAAACTGTTTTTT	CASSYSVRANEKLFF
.	TRBV28	TRBJ2-5	TRBD2	TGTGCCAGCAGCCCCGGGACTAGGAGTGGAGAGACCCAGTACTTC	CASSPGTRSGETQYF
.	TRBV9	TRBJ2-1	.	TGTGCCAGCAGCGTAGAACCGGGAGCCCGGGATGAGCAGTTCTTC	CASSVEPGARDEQFF
.	TRBV4-2	TRBJ2-1	TRBD2	TGTGCCAGCAGCGCGGGATGGGGACTAGTCCGCATCGAGGAGCAGTTCTTC	CASSAGWGLVRIEEQFF
.	TRBV13	TRBJ2-1	TRBD2	TGTGCCAGCAGTCCTCTTGCGGGAGGGAGCTCCTACAATGAGCAGTTCTTC	CASSPLAGGSSYNEQFF
.	TRBV5-1	TRBJ2-1	TRBD2	TGCGCCAGCAGCTTGGCTTGGACTAGCGGTTCCAATGAGCAGTTCTTC	CASSLAWTSGSNEQFF
.	TRBV9	TRBJ2-1	.	TGTGCCAGCAGCGTAGTGACAGGCAATGAGCAGTTCTTC	CASSVVTGNEQFF
.	TRBV11-2	TRBJ2-7	.	TGTGCCAGCAGCTCGTCTAGCTCCTACGAGCAGTACTTC	CASSSSSSYEQYF
.	TRBV9	TRBJ2-2	TRBD2	TGTGCCAGCAGTGATACTAGCGACCCCGGGGAGCTGTTTTTT	CASSDTSDPGELFF
.	TRBV5-6	TRBJ2-5	.	TGTGCCAGCAGCTTGTCTCGGGCAGAGACCCAGTACTTC	CASSLSRAETQYF
.	TRBV6-1	TRBJ2-7	TRBD1	TGTGCCAGCAGTGGGTCCGGGACAGGGTCGCCCTACGAGCAGTACTTC	CASSGSGTGSPYEQYF
.	TRBV27	TRBJ2-3	.	TGTGCCAGCAGTTTGGCAGGGCTCTCCGGGGGCACAGATACGCAGTATTTT	CASSLAGLSGGTDTQYF
.	TRBV27	TRBJ2-6	TRBD1	TGTGCCAGCAGTCCCGGACAGGGCTCTGGGGCCAACGTCCTGACTTTC	CASSPGQGSGANVLTF